These 8 T cell receptor beta chains originate from one sample sequenced in a study of human T cells and chemical hapten exposure. Time point described: patch test 1, 2 weeks after DPC sensitization. The treatment is: therapeutic diphenylcyclopropenone sensitization with weekly scalp DPC. It was from unfractionated whole blood that total RNA was extracted. Via MiXCR, TCRdb re-called the RACE reads, giving one row per CDR3 protein. Here the sample spans approximately 34,000 distinct CDR3 sequences, around 6.4% being singletons. The sequencing used whole blood, collected in connection with sensitization to the hapten diphenylcyclopropenone (DPC). These receptors all come from a woman aged 25-40 years with alopecia areata. Some clones in this sample may be carry-over from other donors' samples.

This clonotype was counted only a few times. V gene TRBV6-2 or TRBV6-3 combines with J gene TRBJ1-2; unclear D gene. The CDR3 has 17 amino acids. Germline V gives CDR1 MNHEY, CDR2 SVGEGT. Trimming shortened V by 6 bases and J by 0 bases, and 20 bases separated the two germline ends. CDR3 in amino acids: CASSSPGRPGANYGYTF. Written as DNA, the CDR3 is TGTGCCAGCAGCTCCCCTGGACGGCCTGGCGCTAACTATGGCTACACCTTC.

The rearrangement links TRBV7-2 to TRBJ2-3; the match to TRBD2 covers 7 bases. V trimming: 4 bases; J trimming: 4 bases; junction bases outside the gene matches: 17. The CDR3 consists of 18 residues. From germline, CDR1 is SGHTA and CDR2 FQGNSA. CDR3 protein: CASSSRVGLAAFSDTQYF. The DNA of the CDR3 is TGTGCCAGCAGCTCCAGGGTAGGGCTAGCGGCTTTCTCAGATACGCAGTATTTT.

This clonotype has at least ten counts. The chain has TRBV6-2 or TRBV6-3 and TRBJ1-2; D may be TRBD1 (5 bases). V was shortened by 6 bases and J by 5 bases, with 19 bases between the two germline ends. The CDR3 has 15 amino acids. In germline, CDR1 is MNHEY, CDR2 SVGEGT. CDR3 nucleotide sequence: TGTGCCAGCAGAAAGGGGACCTCCCAAGGGTATGGCTACACCTTC. Translation gives CASRKGTSQGYGYTF.

This clonotype was counted at least ten times. The V and J genes are TRBV12-3 or TRBV12-4 and TRBJ1-5, with D maybe TRBD1 (5 bases). The CDR3 contains 15 residues. V was trimmed by 3 bases and J by 0 bases, leaving 9 bases between them. Here the CDR3 reads CASSFGQGSNQPQHF. The CDR3, as DNA: TGTGCCAGCAGTTTTGGGCAGGGTAGCAATCAGCCCCAGCATTTT.

The rearrangement links TRBV7-2 to TRBJ2-5; D uncertain. Looked up from germline, CDR1 is SGHTA and CDR2 is FQGNSA. V lost 1 base and J 5 bases, leaving 11 bases between the germline ends. This CDR3 has 14 residues. CDR3 in amino acids: CASSLDWGSETQYF. In nucleotides, the CDR3 is TGTGCCAGCAGCTTAGACTGGGGTAGCGAGACCCAGTACTTC. The whole variable domain, remainder taken from reference TRBV7-2 and TRBJ2-5, is GAGVSQSPSNKVTEKGKDVELRCDPISGHTALYWYRQSLGQGLEFLIYFQGNSAPDKSGLPSDRFSAERTGGSVSTLTIQRTQQEDSAVYLCASSLDWGSETQYFGPGTRLLVL.

This clonotype was counted ten times or more. The chain employs TRBV30 and TRBJ2-7; 7 nucleotides line up with TRBD2. The germline V gene has CDR1 GTSNPN and CDR2 SVGIG (reference sequence). The junction had 6 bases not matched to a gene; V was cut back by 1 base and J by 0 bases. The CDR3 totals 15 residues. The CDR3 DNA reads TGTGCCTGGAGTGATTCGGGGGGAAGCTCCTACGAGCAGTACTTC. Residues: CAWSDSGGSSYEQYF.

The rearrangement links TRBV2 to TRBJ2-1, with D tentatively TRBD2 (7 bases). Trimming pared 7 bases from V and 12 bases from J, leaving 13 bases between. Germline V gives CDR1 SNHLY, CDR2 FYNNEI. This CDR3 comprises 11 residues. CDR3: CASTMGGRQFF. The CDR3 DNA sequence: TGTGCCAGCACCATGGGGGGGCGGCAGTTCTTC.

This clonotype was found many times. The J gene is TRBJ1-5, the V gene TRBV4-3, with D maybe TRBD1 (5 bases). The CDR3 extends over 14 amino acids. CDR1 and CDR2 (germline): LGHNA, YSLEER. Trimming took 0 bases from V and 4 from J, leaving 7 bases between them. The CDR3 sequence is CASSQESGNQPQHF. Written as DNA, the CDR3 is TGCGCCAGCAGCCAAGAGTCAGGGAATCAGCCCCAGCATTTT.